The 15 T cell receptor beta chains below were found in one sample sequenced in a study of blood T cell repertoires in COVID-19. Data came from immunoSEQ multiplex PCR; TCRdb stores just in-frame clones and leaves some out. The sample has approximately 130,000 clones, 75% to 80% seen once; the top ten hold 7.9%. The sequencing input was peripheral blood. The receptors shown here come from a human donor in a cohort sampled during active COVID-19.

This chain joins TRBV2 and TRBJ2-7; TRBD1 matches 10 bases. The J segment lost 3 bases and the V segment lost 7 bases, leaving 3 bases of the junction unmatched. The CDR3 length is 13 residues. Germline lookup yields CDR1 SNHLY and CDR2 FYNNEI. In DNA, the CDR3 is TGTGCCAGCAAGACAGGGGGCTTCTACGAGCAGTACTTC. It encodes CASKTGGFYEQYF.

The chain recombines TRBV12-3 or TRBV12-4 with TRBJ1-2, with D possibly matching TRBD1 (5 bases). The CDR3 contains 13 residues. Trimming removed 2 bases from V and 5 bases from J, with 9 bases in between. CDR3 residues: CASSLTGSYGYTF. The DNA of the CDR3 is TGTGCCAGCAGTTTAACAGGATCGTATGGCTACACCTTC.

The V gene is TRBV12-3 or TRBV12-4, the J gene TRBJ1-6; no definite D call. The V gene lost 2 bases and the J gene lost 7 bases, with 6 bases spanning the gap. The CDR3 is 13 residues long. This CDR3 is CASSLKENSPLHF. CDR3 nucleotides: TGTGCCAGCAGTTTAAAGGAGAATTCACCCCTCCACTTT.

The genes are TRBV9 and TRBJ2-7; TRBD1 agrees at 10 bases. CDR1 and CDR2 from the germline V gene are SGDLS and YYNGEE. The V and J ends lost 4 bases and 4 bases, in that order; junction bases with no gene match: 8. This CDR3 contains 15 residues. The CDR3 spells CASSLSGTGEYEQYF. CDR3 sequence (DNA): TGTGCCAGCAGCCTGTCCGGGACAGGGGAATACGAGCAGTACTTC.

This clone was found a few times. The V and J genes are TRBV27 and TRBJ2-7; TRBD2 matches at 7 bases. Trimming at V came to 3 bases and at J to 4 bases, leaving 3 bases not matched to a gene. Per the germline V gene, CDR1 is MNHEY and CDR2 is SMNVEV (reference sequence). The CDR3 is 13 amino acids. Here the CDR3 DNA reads TGTGCCAGCAGTTTGGGACTAAATTACGAGCAGTACTTC. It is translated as CASSLGLNYEQYF.

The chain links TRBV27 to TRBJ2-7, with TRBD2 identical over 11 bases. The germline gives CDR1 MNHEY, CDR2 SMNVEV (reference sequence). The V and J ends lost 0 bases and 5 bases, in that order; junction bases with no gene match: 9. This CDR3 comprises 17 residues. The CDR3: CASSLSPTSGSGNEQYF. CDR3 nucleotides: TGTGCCAGCAGTTTATCCCCCACTAGCGGGAGTGGGAACGAGCAGTACTTC.

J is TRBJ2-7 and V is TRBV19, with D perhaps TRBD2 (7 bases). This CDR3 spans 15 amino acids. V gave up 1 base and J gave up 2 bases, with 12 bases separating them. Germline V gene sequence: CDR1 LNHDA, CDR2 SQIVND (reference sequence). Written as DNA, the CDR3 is TGTGCCAGTAGTATAGGGCGGGGGCCGACCTACGAGCAGTACTTC. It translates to CASSIGRGPTYEQYF.

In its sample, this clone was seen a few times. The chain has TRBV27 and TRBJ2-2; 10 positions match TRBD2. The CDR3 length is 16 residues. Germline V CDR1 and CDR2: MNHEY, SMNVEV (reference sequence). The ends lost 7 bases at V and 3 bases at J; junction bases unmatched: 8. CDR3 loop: CASKQREGPYTGELFF. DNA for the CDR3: TGTGCCAGCAAACAGCGGGAGGGCCCATACACCGGGGAGCTGTTTTTT.

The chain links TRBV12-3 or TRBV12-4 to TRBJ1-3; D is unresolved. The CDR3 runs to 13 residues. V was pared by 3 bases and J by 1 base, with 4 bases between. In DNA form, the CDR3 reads TGTGCCAGCAGTTTCGTTTCTGGAAACACCATATATTTT. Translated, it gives CASSFVSGNTIYF.

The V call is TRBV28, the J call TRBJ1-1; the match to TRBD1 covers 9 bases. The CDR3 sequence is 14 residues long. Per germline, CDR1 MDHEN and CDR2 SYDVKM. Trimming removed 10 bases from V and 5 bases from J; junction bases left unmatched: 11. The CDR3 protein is CATLLGQGLTEAFF. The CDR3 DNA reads TGTGCCACACTCTTGGGACAGGGTTTGACTGAAGCTTTCTTT.

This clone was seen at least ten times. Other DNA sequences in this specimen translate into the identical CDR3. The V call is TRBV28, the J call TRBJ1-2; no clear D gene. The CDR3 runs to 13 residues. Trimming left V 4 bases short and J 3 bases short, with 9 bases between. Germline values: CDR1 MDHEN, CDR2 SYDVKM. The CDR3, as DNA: TGTGCCAGCAGTTCTTCAGTGGACTATGGCTACACCTTC. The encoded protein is CASSSSVDYGYTF.

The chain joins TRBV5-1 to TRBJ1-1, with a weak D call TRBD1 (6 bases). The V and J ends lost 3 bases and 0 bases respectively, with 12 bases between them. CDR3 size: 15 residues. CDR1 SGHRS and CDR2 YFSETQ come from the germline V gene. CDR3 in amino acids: CASSSVTGMNTEAFF. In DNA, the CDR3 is TGCGCCAGCAGCTCCGTGACAGGAATGAACACTGAAGCTTTCTTT.

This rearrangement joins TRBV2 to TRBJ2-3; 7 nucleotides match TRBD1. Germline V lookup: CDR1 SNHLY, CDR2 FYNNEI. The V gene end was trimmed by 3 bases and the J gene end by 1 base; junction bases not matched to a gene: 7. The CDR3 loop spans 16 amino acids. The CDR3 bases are TGTGCCAGCAGTGACACTGACAGGGATGGCACAGATACGCAGTATTTT. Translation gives CASSDTDRDGTDTQYF.

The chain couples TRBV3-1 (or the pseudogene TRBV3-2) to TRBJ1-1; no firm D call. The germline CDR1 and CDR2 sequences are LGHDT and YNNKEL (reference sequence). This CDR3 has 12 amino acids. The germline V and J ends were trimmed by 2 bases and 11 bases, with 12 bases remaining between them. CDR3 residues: CASSQIGGSAFF. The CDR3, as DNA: TGTGCCAGCAGCCAAATTGGAGGGAGTGCTTTCTTT.

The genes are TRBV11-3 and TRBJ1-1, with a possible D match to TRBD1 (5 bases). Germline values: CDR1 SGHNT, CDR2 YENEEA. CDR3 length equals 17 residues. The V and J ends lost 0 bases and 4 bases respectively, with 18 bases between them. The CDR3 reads CASSLDTQGSGVTEAFF. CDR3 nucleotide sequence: TGTGCCAGCAGCTTAGATACGCAGGGATCGGGGGTCACTGAAGCTTTCTTT.